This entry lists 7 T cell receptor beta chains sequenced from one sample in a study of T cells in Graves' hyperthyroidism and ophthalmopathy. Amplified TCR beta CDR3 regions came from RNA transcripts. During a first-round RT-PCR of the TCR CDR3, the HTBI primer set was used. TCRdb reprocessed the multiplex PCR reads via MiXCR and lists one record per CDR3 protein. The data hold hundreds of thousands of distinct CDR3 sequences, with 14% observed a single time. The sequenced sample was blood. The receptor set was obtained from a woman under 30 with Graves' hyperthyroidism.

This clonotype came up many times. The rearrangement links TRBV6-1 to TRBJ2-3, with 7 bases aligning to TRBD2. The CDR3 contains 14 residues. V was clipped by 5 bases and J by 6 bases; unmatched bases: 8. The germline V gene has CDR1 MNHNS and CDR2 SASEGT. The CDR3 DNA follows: TGTGCCAGCAGTCAGGCGGGAGCTTCGGATACGCAGTATTTT. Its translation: CASSQAGASDTQYF.

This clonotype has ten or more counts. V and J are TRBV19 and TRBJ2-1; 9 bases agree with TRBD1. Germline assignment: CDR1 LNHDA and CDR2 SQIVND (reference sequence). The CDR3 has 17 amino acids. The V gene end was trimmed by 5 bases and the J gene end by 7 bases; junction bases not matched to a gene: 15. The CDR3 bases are TGTGCCAGTAGTCTTCCGACCTACCGGGACAGGGAGAATGAGCAGTTCTTC. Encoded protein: CASSLPTYRDRENEQFF.

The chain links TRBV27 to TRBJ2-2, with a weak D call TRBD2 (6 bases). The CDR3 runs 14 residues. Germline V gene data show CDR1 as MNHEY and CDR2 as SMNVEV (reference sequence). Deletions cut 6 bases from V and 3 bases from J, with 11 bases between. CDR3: CASSRRDYTGELFF. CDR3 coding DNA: TGTGCCAGCAGCAGGAGGGACTACACCGGGGAGCTGTTTTTT.

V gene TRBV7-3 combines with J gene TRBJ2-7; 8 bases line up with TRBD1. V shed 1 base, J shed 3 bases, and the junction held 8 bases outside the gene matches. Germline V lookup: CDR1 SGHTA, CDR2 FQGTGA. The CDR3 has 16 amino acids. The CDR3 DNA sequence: TGTGCCAGCAGCTTAATGGCCCCCGGACAGGGCTACGAGCAGTACTTC. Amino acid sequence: CASSLMAPGQGYEQYF.

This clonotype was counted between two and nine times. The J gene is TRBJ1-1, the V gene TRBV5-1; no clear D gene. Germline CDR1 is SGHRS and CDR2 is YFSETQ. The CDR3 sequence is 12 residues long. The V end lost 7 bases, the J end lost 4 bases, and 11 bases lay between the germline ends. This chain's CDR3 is CASRVEGTEAFF. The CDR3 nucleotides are TGCGCCAGCCGCGTTGAGGGCACTGAAGCTTTCTTT.

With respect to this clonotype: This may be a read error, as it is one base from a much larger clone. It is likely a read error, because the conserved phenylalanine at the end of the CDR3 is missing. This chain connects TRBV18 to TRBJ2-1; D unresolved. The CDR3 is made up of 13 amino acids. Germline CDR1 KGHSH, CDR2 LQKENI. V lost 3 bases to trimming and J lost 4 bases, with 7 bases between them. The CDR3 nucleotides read TGTGCCAGCTCACCCGAACCTTACAATGAGCAGTTCATC. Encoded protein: CASSPEPYNEQFI.

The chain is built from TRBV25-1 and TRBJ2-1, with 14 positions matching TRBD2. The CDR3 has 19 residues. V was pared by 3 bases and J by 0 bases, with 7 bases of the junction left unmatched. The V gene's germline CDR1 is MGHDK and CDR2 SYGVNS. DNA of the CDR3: TGTGCCAGCAGTGATGGGGGACTAGCGGGAGAACTCTCCTACAATGAGCAGTTCTTC. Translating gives CASSDGGLAGELSYNEQFF. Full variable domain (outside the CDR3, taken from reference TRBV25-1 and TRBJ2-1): EADIYQTPRYLVIGTGKKITLECSQTMGHDKMYWYQQDPGMELHLIHYSYGVNSTEKGDLSSESTVSRIRTEHFPLTLESARPSHTSQYLCASSDGGLAGELSYNEQFFGPGTRLTVL.